A single sample gave rise to the 3 T cell receptor beta chains below, sequenced in a study of OX40 agonist ivuxolimab in advanced cancers. Library prep was done by the immunoSEQ multiplex PCR assay. TCRdb limited this immuneACCESS table to in-frame rearrangements with V and J called. A share of clones is missing; checked studies link under half to unresolved V genes, and the rest is unexplained. Within this sample are about 90,000 clones, with about 90% of them counted one time only. The ten largest make up 0.15% to 0.2% of the sample. Sequencing used CD4+ or CD8+ T cells sorted from blood, obtained in a trial of the OX40 agonist ivuxolimab. The receptors originated from an adult with an advanced solid tumor such as melanoma, head and neck, liver or kidney cancer.

The V and J genes are TRBV29-1 and TRBJ1-2; D call uncertain. V lost 4 bases, J lost 8 bases, and 8 bases lay in between. The CDR3 totals 10 residues. CDR1 and CDR2 (germline): SQVTM, ANQGSEA. The CDR3 nucleotides read TGCAGCGTTGGTGGGCCCGGCTACACCTTC. Translated: CSVGGPGYTF.

The chain links TRBV9 to TRBJ1-4; unclear D gene. This CDR3 is built from 16 residues. CDR1 and CDR2 from the germline V gene are SGDLS and YYNGEE. Trimming removed 4 bases from V and 1 base from J, with 14 bases in between. The CDR3 region is CASSPRQVGTNEKLFF. CDR3 DNA: TGTGCCAGCAGCCCCCGGCAGGTGGGAACTAATGAAAAACTGTTTTTT.

There are a few counts of this clone. The gene calls are TRBV21-1 and TRBJ1-5. TRBV21-1 is a pseudogene. The CDR3 length is 14 residues. The CDR3 sequence is CASSSRGPFQPQHF. In nucleotides, the CDR3 is TGTGCCAGCAGCTCCCGAGGGCCATTTCAGCCCCAGCATTTT.